This T cell receptor beta chain comes out of a study of early T cells in non-severe SARS-CoV-2 infection. At the level of the study: The chains were unpaired, and the sequenced material was bulk RNA from unsorted whole blood. Notes on the study in general: Matches to VDJdb favored anti-spike CD8 responses and missed private and CD4 specificities.

This clonotype was seen many times. The antigen is not known. Each cDNA molecule carried a unique molecular identifier. A single record per CDR3 protein comes from TCRdb applying MiXCR to the 5' RACE reads. Of approximately 71,000 distinct CDR3 sequences in the sample, approximately 11% are singletons; the top ten hold approximately 5.9%. V shed 4 bases and J shed 3 bases, with 10 bases lying between them. The CDR3 runs 13 residues. Looked up from germline, CDR1 is SGHTA and CDR2 is FQGNSA. This clonotype was obtained from an adult who was a healthcare worker with PCR-confirmed SARS-CoV-2 infection or an uninfected control (not recorded which). Sequenced sample: whole blood. The rearrangement uses TRBV7-2 and TRBJ2-7, with a weak D call TRBD1 (6 bases). The CDR3 DNA reads TGTGCCAGCAGCTCGGACAGAATCTACGAGCAGTACTTC. Protein product: CASSSDRIYEQYF.